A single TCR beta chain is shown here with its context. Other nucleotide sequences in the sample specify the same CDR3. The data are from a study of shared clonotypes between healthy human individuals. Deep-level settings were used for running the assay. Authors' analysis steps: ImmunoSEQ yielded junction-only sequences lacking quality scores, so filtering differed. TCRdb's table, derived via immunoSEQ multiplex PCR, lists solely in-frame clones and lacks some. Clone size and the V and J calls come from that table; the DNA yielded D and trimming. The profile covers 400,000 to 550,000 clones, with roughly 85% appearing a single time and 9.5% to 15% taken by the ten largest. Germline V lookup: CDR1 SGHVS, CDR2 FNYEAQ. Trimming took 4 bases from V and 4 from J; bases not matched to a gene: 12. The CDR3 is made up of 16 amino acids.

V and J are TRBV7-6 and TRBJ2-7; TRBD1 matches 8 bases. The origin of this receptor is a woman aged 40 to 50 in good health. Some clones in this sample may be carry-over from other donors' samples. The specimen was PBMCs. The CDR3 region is CASSSLGQGGSYEQYF. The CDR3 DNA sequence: TGTGCCAGCAGCTCCCTCGGACAGGGTGGGTCTTACGAGCAGTACTTC.